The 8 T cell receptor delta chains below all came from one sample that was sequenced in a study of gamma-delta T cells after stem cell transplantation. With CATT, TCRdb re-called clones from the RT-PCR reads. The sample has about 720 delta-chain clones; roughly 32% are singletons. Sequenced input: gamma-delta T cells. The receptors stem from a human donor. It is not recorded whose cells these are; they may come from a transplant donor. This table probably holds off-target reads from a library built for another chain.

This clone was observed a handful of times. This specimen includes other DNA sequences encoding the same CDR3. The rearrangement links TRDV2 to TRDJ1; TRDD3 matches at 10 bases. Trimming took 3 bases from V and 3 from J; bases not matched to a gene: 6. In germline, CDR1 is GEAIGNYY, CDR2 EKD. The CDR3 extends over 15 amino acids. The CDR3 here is CACDLLGDRPDKLIF. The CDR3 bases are TGTGCCTGTGACCTACTGGGGGATCGCCCCGATAAACTCATCTTT.

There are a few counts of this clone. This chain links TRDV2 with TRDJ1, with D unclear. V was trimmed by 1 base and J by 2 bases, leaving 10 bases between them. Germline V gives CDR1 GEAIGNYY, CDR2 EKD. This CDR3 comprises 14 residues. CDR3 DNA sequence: TGTGCCTGTGACACTGTGTCCCGGACCGATAAACTCATCTTT. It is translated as CACDTVSRTDKLIF.

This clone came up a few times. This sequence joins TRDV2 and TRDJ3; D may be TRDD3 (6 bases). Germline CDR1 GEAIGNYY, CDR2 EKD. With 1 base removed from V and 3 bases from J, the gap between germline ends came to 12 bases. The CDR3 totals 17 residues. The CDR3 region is CACDTITGSWDTRQMFF. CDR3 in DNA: TGTGCCTGTGACACAATAACTGGGAGCTGGGACACCCGACAGATGTTTTTC.

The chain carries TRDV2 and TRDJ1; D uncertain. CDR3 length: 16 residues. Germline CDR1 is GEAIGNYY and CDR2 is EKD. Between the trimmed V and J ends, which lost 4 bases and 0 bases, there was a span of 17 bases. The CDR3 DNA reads TGTGCCTGTGAGAGCCTGGCCCGCACACACACCGATAAACTCATCTTT. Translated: CACESLARTHTDKLIF.

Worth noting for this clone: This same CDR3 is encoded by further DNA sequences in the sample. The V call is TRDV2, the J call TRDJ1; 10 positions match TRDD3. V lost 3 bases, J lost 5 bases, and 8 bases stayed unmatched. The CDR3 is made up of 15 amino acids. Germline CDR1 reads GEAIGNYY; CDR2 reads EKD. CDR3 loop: CACDLLGDRPDKLIF. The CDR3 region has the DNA TGTGCCTGTGACCTACTGGGGGATCGCCCGGATAAACTCATCTTT.

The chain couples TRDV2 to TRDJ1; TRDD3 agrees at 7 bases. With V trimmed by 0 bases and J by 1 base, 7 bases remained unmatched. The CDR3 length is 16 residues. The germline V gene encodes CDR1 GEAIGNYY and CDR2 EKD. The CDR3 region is CACDTLGGSPTDKLIF. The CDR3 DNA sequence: TGTGCCTGTGACACCTTGGGGGGATCCCCCACCGATAAACTCATCTTT.

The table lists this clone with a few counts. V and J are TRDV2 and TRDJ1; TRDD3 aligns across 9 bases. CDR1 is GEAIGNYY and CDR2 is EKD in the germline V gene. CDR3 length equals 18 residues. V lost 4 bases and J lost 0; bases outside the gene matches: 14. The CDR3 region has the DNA TGTGCCTGTGATCCCTTACTGGGGGACTTCTCGTACACCGATAAACTCATCTTT. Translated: CACDPLLGDFSYTDKLIF.

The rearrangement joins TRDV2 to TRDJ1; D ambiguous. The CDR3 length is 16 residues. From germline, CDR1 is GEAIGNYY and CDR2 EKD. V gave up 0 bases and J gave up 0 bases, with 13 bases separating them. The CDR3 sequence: CACDTVEAVYTDKLIF. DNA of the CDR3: TGTGCCTGTGACACCGTCGAGGCCGTCTACACCGATAAACTCATCTTT.